This T cell receptor beta chain is drawn from a study of T cell responses to AZD1222 COVID-19 vaccine. The study, taken as a whole, reports: Repertoires were obtained only post-peak T cell response.

Remarks on this clone: No antigen is known for it.

Assay: immunoSEQ multiplex PCR; the TCRdb copy retains only in-frame clones and omits some. The table shows roughly 150,000 clones, with 80% to 95% occurring only once. The CDR3 loop spans 14 amino acids. Unmatched junction bases numbered 3, after V lost 5 bases and J lost 6 bases. CDR1 and CDR2 (germline): LNHDA, SQIVND (reference sequence). V is TRBV19 and J is TRBJ2-1; 11 bases map to TRBD2. The specimen comprised peripheral blood, sampled on day 0 of AZD1222 vaccination. The receptor comes from an adult in good health. CDR3 sequence: CASSPGLAANEQFF. CDR3 DNA: TGTGCCAGTAGTCCGGGACTAGCGGCCAATGAGCAGTTCTTC.